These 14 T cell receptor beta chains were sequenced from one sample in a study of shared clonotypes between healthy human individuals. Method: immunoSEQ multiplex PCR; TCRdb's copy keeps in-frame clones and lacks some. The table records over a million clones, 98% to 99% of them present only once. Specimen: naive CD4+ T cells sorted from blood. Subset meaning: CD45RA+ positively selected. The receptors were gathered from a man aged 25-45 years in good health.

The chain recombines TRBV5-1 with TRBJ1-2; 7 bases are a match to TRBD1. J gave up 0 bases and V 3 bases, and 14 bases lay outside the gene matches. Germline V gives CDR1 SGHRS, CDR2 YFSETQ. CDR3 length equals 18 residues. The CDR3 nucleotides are TGCGCCAGCAGCTCCCTGATGAGAGGGACAGCCTCTAACTATGGCTACACCTTC. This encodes CASSSLMRGTASNYGYTF.

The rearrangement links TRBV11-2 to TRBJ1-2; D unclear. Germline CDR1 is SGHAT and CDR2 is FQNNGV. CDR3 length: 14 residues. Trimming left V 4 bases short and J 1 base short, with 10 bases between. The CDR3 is CASSYSHGNYGYTF. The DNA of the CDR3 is TGTGCCAGCAGCTATTCACATGGTAACTATGGCTACACCTTC. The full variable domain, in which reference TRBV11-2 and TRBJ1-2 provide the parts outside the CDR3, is EAGVAQSPRYKIIEKRQSVAFWCNPISGHATLYWYQQILGQGPKLLIQFQNNGVVDDSQLPKDRFSAERLKGVDSTLKIQPAKLEDSAVYLCASSYSHGNYGYTFGSGTRLTVV.

In DNA, the CDR3 is TGTGCCAGTAGTATTCAGGACACCGGGGAGCTGTTTTTT. Residues: CASSIQDTGELFF. The chain links TRBV19 to TRBJ2-2; D is undetermined. Germline V CDR1 and CDR2: LNHDA, SQIVND (reference sequence). Trimming took off 3 bases at V and 3 bases at J, with 5 bases between the two ends. This CDR3 comprises 13 residues.

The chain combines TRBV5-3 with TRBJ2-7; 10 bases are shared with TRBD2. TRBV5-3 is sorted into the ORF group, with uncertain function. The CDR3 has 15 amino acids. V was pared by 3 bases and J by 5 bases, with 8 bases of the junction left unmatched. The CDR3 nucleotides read TGTGCCAGAAGCTCTTACTTAGCGGGAGGACACGAGCAGTACTTC. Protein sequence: CARSSYLAGGHEQYF.

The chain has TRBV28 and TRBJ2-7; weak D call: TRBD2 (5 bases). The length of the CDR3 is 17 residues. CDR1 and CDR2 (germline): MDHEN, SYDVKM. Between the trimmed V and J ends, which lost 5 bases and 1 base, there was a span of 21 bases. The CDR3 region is CASSPTTQGLLSYEQYF. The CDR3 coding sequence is TGTGCCAGCAGTCCGACGACTCAAGGACTCCTATCCTACGAGCAGTACTTC.

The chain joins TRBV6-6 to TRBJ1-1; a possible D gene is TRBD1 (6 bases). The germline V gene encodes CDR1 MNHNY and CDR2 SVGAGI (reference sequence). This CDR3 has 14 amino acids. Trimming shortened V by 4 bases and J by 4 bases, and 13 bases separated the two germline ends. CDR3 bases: TGTGCCAGCAGTTCCCGGACAGTTGGCACTGAAGCTTTCTTT. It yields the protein CASSSRTVGTEAFF.

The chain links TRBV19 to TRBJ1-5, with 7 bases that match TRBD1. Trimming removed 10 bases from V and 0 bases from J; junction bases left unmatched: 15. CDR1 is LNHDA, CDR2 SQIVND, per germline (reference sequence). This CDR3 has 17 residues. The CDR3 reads CATTRDSDKYSNQPQHF. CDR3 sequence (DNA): TGTGCCACAACGCGGGACAGCGACAAGTATAGCAATCAGCCCCAGCATTTT.

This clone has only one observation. The DNA of the CDR3 is TGTGCCAGCAGTGAACCCCAGGCGACAGAGCAGCATTTT. It translates to CASSEPQATEQHF. The chain has TRBV25-1 and TRBJ1-5, with D perhaps TRBD1 (5 bases). V gave up 2 bases and J gave up 13 bases, with 15 bases separating them. Germline loops: CDR1 MGHDK, CDR2 SYGVNS. The CDR3 spans 13 residues.

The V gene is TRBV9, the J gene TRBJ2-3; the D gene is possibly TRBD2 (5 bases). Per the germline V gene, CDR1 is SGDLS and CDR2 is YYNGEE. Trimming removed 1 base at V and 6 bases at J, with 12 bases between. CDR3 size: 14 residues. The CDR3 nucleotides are TGTGCCAGCAGCGTATTCGACTCTAGCGATACGCAGTATTTT. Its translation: CASSVFDSSDTQYF. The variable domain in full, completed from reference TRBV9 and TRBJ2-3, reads DSGVTQTPKHLITATGQRVTLRCSPRSGDLSVYWYQQSLDQGLQFLIQYYNGEERAKGNILERFSAQQFPDLHSELNLSSLELGDSALYFCASSVFDSSDTQYFGPGTRLTVL.

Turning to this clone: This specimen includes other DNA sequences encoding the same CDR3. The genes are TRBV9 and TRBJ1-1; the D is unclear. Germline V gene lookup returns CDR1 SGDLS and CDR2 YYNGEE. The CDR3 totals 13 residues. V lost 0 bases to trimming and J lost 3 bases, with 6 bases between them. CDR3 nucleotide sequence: TGTGCCAGCAGCGTAGTTCCGGACACTGAAGCTTTCTTT. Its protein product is CASSVVPDTEAFF.

The CDR3 bases are TGTGCCAGCAGTTACGGATCCATGAACACTGAAGCTTTCTTT. It specifies CASSYGSMNTEAFF. This chain joins TRBV6-5 and TRBJ1-1, with D unresolved. The CDR3 runs to 14 residues. Looked up from germline, CDR1 is MNHEY and CDR2 is SVGAGI. V was cut by 2 bases and J by 0 bases, with 7 bases left in between.

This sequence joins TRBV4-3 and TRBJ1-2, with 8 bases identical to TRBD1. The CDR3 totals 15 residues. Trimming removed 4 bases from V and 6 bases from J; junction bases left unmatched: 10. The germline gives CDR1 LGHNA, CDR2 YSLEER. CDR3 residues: CASSPPRQGLDGYTF. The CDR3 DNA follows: TGCGCCAGCAGCCCCCCCCGACAGGGGCTAGATGGCTACACCTTC.

In DNA, the CDR3 is TGTGCCAGCAGTGAATTCCGGCAAGCGGGAGGGAAGGGGGACGAGCAGTACTTC. Translation gives CASSEFRQAGGKGDEQYF. The V gene is TRBV6-1, the J gene TRBJ2-7, with 10 positions matching TRBD2. V shed 2 bases and J 5 bases; nucleotides not matched to a gene: 15. The CDR3 covers 18 residues. CDR1 is MNHNS and CDR2 is SASEGT in the germline V gene.

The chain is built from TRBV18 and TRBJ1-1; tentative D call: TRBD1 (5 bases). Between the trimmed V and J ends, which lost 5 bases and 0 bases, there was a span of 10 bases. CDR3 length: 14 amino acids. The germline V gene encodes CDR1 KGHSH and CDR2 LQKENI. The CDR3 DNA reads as TGTGCCAGCTCATACGACAGTTTGAACACTGAAGCTTTCTTT. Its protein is CASSYDSLNTEAFF.